Presented here are 20 T cell receptor beta chains from one specimen sequenced in a study of CD8+CD57+ T cells in acquired aplastic anemia. Profiles of TCR beta VDJ and CDR3 were generated from a genomic DNA template. TCRdb itself ran the reads through MiXCR, one entry per CDR3 protein. The repertoire consists of around 200,000 distinct CDR3 sequences, with less than 50% occurring once and the leading ten covering around 13%. Patients picked for sequencing had shown CD8+CD57+ cell expansion detected by flow cytometry. The sample was sorted CD4+, CD8+, or CD8+CD57+ T cells (not recorded which) from PBMCs. The receptors were gathered from a human donor with aplastic anemia.

This clonotype is large (0.1 to 1%). This chain connects TRBV2 to TRBJ2-7, with D tentatively TRBD2 (5 bases). The CDR3 totals 12 residues. The ends were cut back, 4 bases at V and 3 bases at J, with 7 bases in the middle. CDR1 and CDR2 from the germline V gene are SNHLY and FYNNEI. CDR3 sequence: CASSVRDYEQYF. CDR3 coding DNA: TGTGCCAGCAGTGTGAGGGACTACGAGCAGTACTTC.

J is TRBJ1-2 and V is TRBV19; TRBD1 is a possible D gene (6 bases). V was pared by 6 bases and J by 0 bases, with 11 bases between. The CDR3 has 14 amino acids. Per germline, CDR1 LNHDA and CDR2 SQIVND (reference sequence). The CDR3 DNA follows: TGTGCCAGTAGCCGGACAGCAGCTAACTATGGCTACACCTTC. This gives the protein CASSRTAANYGYTF.

V and J are TRBV29-1 and TRBJ1-2, with 9 bases aligning to TRBD1. The CDR3 loop spans 13 amino acids. With V trimmed by 4 bases and J by 8 bases, 8 bases remained unmatched. Germline CDR1 and CDR2: SQVTM and ANQGSEA. As DNA, the CDR3 is TGCAGCGTTGGCGGGACAGGGTTTGGGGGCTACACCTTC. Translated: CSVGGTGFGGYTF.

A note on this clonotype: A junction boundary mismatches the germline segment, possibly from a read error. The J gene is TRBJ2-3, the V gene TRBV12-3 or TRBV12-4, with 8 bases fitting TRBD2. CDR3 size: 16 residues. Here the CDR3 reads CASSPYLAGSTDAQYF. Here the CDR3 DNA reads TGTGCCAGCAGTCCCTACTTAGCGGGAAGCACAGATGCGCAGTATTTT.

The chain recombines TRBV2 with TRBJ1-1; D may be TRBD1 (6 bases). The CDR3 sequence is 12 residues long. V dropped 8 bases and J dropped 3 bases, with 10 bases sitting between them. Looked up from germline, CDR1 is SNHLY and CDR2 is FYNNEI. CDR3 bases: TGTGCCAGCTGCGGACAGTACACTGAAGCTTTCTTT. Translating gives CASCGQYTEAFF.

In its sample, this clonotype was seen many times. The chain couples TRBV6-5 to TRBJ2-3; D call uncertain. This CDR3 is built from 17 residues. CDR1 and CDR2 from the germline V gene are MNHEY and SVGAGI. Trimming pared 6 bases from V and 3 bases from J, leaving 22 bases between. CDR3 nucleotides: TGTGCCAGCAGGTACGCGTTCGGCCACATCGCAACAGATACGCAGTATTTT. Its translation: CASRYAFGHIATDTQYF.

Concerning this clonotype: A much more abundant neighbour one base away suggests this may be a read error. The chain couples TRBV12-3 or TRBV12-4 to TRBJ2-7; no reliable D call. CDR3 length equals 14 residues. Trimming left V 1 base short and J 3 bases short, with 10 bases between. CDR3 in amino acids: CASSLGALYYEQYF. The CDR3 region has the DNA TGTGCCAGCAGTTTAGGGGCCCTGTACTACGAGCAGTACTTC.

The rearrangement links TRBV27 to TRBJ2-5; tentatively, D is TRBD1 or TRBD2 (6 bases each). The ends were cut back, 5 bases at V and 2 bases at J, with 18 bases in the middle. From germline, CDR1 is MNHEY and CDR2 SMNVEV (reference sequence). There are 16 residues in the CDR3. The CDR3 sequence is CASSPRRGAGQETQYF. CDR3 sequence (DNA): TGTGCCAGCAGTCCACGGAGGGGGGCGGGTCAAGAGACCCAGTACTTC.

This chain uses TRBV7-9 with TRBJ1-1; possible D gene TRBD1, 5 bases. The CDR3 covers 14 residues. Trimming removed 5 bases from V and 4 bases from J, with 14 bases in between. The germline gives CDR1 SEHNR, CDR2 FQNEAQ (reference sequence). The CDR3 protein is CASSLDTSSTEAFF. CDR3 in DNA: TGTGCCAGCAGCCTGGACACGAGTAGCACTGAAGCTTTCTTT.

A word on this clonotype: A much larger clone differs by one base, so this may be a read error. The CDR3 loop is CASSLSRTGNHGANVLTF. The CDR3 nucleotides are TGCGCCAGCAGCTTGTCCCGGACAGGGAATCATGGGGCCAACGTCCTGACTTTC. This rearrangement joins TRBV5-1 to TRBJ2-6; 8 bases agree with TRBD1. The germline CDR1 and CDR2 sequences are SGHRS and YFSETQ. V was clipped by 1 base and J by 3 bases; unmatched bases: 9. This CDR3 comprises 18 residues.

Remarks on this clonotype: One end of the junction is discordant with germline, which a read error may explain. CDR3 residues: CATSPLAPDTQYF. For the CDR3, the DNA is TGTGCCACCAGTCCACTAGCGCCAGATACGCAGTATTTT. The chain has TRBV10-3 and TRBJ2-3; the match to TRBD2 covers 7 bases. Germline V gene sequence: CDR1 ENHRY, CDR2 SYGVKD. This CDR3 region has 13 residues.

As concerns this clonotype: A much larger clone sits a single nucleotide away, making a read error possible. CDR3 DNA: TGTGCCAGCAGAGTGGGTCCTAGCGGGGGGACCTGCGAGCAGTACTTC. This gives the protein CASRVGPSGGTCEQYF. V usage is TRBV2 and J usage is TRBJ2-7; 11 bases map to TRBD2. Germline trimming cut 6 bases from V and 6 bases from J; bases unmatched to any gene: 13. Germline lookup yields CDR1 SNHLY and CDR2 FYNNEI. The CDR3 runs 16 residues.

The chain couples TRBV10-3 to TRBJ2-7; TRBD1 matches 11 bases. V was pared by 2 bases and J by 1 base, with 4 bases of the junction left unmatched. The CDR3 contains 16 residues. Germline V CDR1 and CDR2: ENHRY, SYGVKD. The CDR3 nucleotides read TGTGCCATCAGTGAGAGGGGGACAGGGGGATCCTACGAGCAGTACTTC. The encoded protein is CAISERGTGGSYEQYF.

The chain couples TRBV12-3 or TRBV12-4 to TRBJ2-1; D unclear. The ends were cut back, 0 bases at V and 7 bases at J, with 13 bases in the middle. The CDR3 has 15 residues. CDR3 nucleotide sequence: TGTGCCAGCAGTTTAGCGAACCAGGCTCGGAATGAGCAGTTCTTC. It specifies CASSLANQARNEQFF.

Ten or more counts support this clonotype. The chain carries TRBV27 and TRBJ1-3, with 8 bases aligning to TRBD1. Germline-derived CDR1 and CDR2 are MNHEY and SMNVEV (reference sequence). The length of the CDR3 is 15 residues. V lost 4 bases and J lost 4; bases outside the gene matches: 6. CDR3 DNA sequence: TGTGCCAGCAGTTCTACAGGGGGACTGGGAAACACCATATATTTT. Translated: CASSSTGGLGNTIYF.

This clonotype appeared many times. The rearrangement links TRBV7-2 to TRBJ2-2, with TRBD2 identical over 8 bases. This CDR3 spans 17 amino acids. V gave up 2 bases and J gave up 4 bases; unmatched junction bases: 9. Germline V lookup: CDR1 SGHTA, CDR2 FQGNSA. CDR3 sequence reads: CASSLSEVAGTTGELFF. The CDR3 nucleotides read TGTGCCAGCAGCTTAAGCGAGGTAGCGGGGACCACCGGGGAGCTGTTTTTT.

This clonotype was detected once. The J gene is TRBJ1-2, the V gene TRBV6-5, with D maybe TRBD1 (6 bases). There are 16 residues in the CDR3. CDR1 MNHEY and CDR2 SVGAGI come from the germline V gene. The V end lost 1 base, the J end lost 4 bases, and 16 bases lay between the germline ends. CDR3 sequence: CASSYWDGQPVYGYTF. The CDR3 DNA reads as TGTGCCAGCAGTTACTGGGACGGACAGCCAGTCTATGGCTACACCTTC.

The V call is TRBV24-1, the J call TRBJ2-1, with D possibly TRBD2 on 5 matching bases. V lost 7 bases and J 0 bases, leaving 9 bases between the germline ends. The CDR3 totals 14 residues. CDR1 is KGHDR and CDR2 is SFDVKD in the germline V gene. The CDR3 sequence is CATSKGSSYNEQFF. In nucleotides, the CDR3 is TGTGCCACCAGCAAAGGGAGCTCCTACAATGAGCAGTTCTTC.

In DNA form, the CDR3 reads TGTGCCAGCAGTTACAGGGAGGCTCGCCGCTATGGCTACACCTTC. It specifies CASSYREARRYGYTF. This chain links TRBV6-5 with TRBJ1-2; D is undetermined. CDR1 MNHEY and CDR2 SVGAGI come from the germline V gene. This CDR3 has 15 amino acids. V was cut by 2 bases and J by 4 bases, with 14 bases left in between.

The chain couples TRBV19 to TRBJ2-5; D remains unclear. Deletions cut 5 bases from V and 0 bases from J, with 4 bases between. This CDR3 has 12 amino acids. CDR1 LNHDA and CDR2 SQIVND come from the germline V gene (reference sequence). This chain's CDR3 is CASSVDQETQYF. The CDR3 DNA is TGTGCCAGTAGTGTCGACCAAGAGACCCAGTACTTC. Based on the CDR3 plus reference TRBV19 and TRBJ2-5, the full variable domain is DGGITQSPKYLFRKEGQNVTLSCEQNLNHDAMYWYRQDPGQGLRLIYYSQIVNDFQKGDIAEGYSVSREKKESFPLTVTSAQKNPTAFYLCASSVDQETQYFGPGTRLLVL.